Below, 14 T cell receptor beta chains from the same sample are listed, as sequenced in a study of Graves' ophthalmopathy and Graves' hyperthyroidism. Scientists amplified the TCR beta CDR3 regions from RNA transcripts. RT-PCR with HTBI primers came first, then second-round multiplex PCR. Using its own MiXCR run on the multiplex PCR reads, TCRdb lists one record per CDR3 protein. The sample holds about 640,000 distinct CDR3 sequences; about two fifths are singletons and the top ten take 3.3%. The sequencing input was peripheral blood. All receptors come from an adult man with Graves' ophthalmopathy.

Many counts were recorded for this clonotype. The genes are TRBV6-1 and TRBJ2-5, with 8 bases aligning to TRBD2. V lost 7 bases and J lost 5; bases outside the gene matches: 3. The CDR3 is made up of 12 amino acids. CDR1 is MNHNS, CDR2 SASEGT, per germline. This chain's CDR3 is CASTRLAETQYF. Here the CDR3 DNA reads TGTGCCAGCACCAGACTAGCGGAGACCCAGTACTTC.

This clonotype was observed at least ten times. CDR3 loop: CASSLGPSGFSEQYF. CDR3 sequence (DNA): TGTGCCAGCAGCTTAGGCCCCAGCGGCTTTTCCGAGCAGTACTTC. The chain is built from TRBV7-9 and TRBJ2-7; a weak D match, TRBD2 (5 bases). This CDR3 is built from 15 residues. Germline V CDR1 and CDR2: SEHNR, FQNEAQ (reference sequence). Deletions cut 1 base from V and 6 bases from J, with 16 bases between.

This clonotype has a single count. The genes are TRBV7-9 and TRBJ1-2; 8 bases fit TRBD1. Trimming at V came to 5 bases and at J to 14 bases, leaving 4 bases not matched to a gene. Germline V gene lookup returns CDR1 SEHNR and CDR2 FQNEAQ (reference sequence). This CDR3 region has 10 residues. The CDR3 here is CASSRQGHTF. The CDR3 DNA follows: TGTGCCAGCAGCCGACAGGGGCATACCTTC.

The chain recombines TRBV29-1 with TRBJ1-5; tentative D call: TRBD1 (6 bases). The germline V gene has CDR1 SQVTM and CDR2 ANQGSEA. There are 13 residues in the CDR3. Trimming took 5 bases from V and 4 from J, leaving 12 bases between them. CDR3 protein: CSVQRDTNQPQHF. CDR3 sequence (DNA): TGCAGCGTTCAGCGGGACACGAATCAGCCCCAGCATTTT. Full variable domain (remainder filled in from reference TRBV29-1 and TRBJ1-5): SAVISQKPSRDICQRGTSLTIQCQVDSQVTMMFWYRQQPGQSLTLIATANQGSEATYESGFVIDKFPISRPNLTFSTLTVSNMSPEDSSIYLCSVQRDTNQPQHFGDGTRLSIL.

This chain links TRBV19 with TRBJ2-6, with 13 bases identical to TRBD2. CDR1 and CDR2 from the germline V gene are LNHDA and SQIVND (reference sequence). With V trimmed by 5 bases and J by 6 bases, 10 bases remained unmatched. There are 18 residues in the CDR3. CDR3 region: CASSPLGLAGVEANVLTF. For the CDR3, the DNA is TGTGCCAGTAGTCCCCTTGGACTAGCGGGAGTTGAGGCCAACGTCCTGACTTTC.

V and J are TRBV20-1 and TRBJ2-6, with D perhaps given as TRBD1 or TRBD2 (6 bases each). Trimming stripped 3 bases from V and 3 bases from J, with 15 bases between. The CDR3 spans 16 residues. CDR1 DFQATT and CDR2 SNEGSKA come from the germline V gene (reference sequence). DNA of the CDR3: TGCAGTGCTAGTTCCTCGGGGGCTCGTGGGGCCAACGTCCTGACTTTC. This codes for CSASSSGARGANVLTF.

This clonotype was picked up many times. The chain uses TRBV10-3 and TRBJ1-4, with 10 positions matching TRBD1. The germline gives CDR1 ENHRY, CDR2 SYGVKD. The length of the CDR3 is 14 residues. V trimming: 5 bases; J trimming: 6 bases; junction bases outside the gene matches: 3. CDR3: CAISSGTGDEKLFF. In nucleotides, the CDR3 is TGTGCCATCAGTTCCGGGACAGGGGATGAAAAACTGTTTTTT.

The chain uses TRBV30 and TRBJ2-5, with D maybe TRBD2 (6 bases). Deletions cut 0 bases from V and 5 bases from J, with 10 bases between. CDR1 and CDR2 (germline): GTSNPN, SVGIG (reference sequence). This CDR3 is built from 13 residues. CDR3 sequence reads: CAWSVRREETQYF. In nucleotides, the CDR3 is TGTGCCTGGAGTGTACGCCGGGAGGAGACCCAGTACTTC.

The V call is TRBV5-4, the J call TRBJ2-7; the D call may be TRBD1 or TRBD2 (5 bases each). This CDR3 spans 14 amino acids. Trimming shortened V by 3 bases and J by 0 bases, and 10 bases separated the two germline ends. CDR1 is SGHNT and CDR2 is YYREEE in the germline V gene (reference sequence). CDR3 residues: CASSWAGSSYEQYF. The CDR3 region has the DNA TGTGCCAGCAGCTGGGCAGGGAGCTCCTACGAGCAGTACTTC.

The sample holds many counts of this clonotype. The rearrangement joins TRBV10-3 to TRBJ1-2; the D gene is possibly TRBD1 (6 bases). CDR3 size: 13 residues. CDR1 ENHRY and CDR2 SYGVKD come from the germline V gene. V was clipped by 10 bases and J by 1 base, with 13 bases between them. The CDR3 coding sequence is TGTGCCACCCGGGACAAAGATAACTATGGCTACACCTTC. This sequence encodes CATRDKDNYGYTF.

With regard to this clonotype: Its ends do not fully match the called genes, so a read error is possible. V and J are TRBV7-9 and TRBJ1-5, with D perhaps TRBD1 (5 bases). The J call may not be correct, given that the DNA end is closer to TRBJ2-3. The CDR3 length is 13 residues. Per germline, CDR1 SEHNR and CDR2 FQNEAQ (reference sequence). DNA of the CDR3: TGCGCCAGCAGCCAAGATTGGGGCACTCAGCAGTATTTT. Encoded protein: CASSQDWGTQQYF.

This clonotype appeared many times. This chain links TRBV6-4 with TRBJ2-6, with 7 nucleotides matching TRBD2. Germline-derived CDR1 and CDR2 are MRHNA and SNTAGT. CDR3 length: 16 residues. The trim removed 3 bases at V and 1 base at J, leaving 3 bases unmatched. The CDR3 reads CASSEQGGSGANVLTF. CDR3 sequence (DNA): TGTGCCAGCAGTGAGCAGGGAGGGTCTGGGGCCAACGTCCTGACTTTC.

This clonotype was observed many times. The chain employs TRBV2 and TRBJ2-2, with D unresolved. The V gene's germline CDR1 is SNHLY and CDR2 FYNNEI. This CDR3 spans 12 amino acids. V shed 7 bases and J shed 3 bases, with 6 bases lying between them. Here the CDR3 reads CASTRDTGELFF. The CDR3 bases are TGTGCCAGCACCCGGGACACCGGGGAGCTGTTTTTT. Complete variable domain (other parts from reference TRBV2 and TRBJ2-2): EPEVTQTPSHQVTQMGQEVILRCVPISNHLYFYWYRQILGQKVEFLVSFYNNEISEKSEIFDDQFSVERPDGSNFTLKIRSTKLEDSAMYFCASTRDTGELFFGEGSRLTVL.

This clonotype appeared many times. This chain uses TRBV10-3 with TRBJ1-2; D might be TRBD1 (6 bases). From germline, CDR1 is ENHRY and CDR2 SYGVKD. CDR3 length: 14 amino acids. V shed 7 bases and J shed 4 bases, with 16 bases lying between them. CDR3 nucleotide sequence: TGTGCCATCAACCCAGGGGCAAATTTCTATGGCTACACCTTC. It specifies CAINPGANFYGYTF.